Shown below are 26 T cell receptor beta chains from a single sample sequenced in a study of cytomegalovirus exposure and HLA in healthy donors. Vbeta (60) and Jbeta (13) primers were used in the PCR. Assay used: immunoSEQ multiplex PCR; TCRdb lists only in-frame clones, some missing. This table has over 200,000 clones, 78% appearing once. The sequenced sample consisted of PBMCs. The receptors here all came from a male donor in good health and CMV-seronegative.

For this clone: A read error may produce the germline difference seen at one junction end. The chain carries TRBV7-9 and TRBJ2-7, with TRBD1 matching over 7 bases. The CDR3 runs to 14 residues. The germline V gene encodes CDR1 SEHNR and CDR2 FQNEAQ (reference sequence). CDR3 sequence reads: CSSSPRTGSYEQYF. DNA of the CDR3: TGTTCCAGCAGCCCAAGGACAGGTTCCTACGAGCAGTACTTC. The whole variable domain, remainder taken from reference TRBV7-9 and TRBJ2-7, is DTGVSQNPRHKITKRGQNVTFRCDPISEHNRLYWYRQTLGQGPEFLTYFQNEAQLEKSRLLSDRFSAERPKGSFSTLEIQRTEQGDSAMYLCSSSPRTGSYEQYFGPGTRLTVT.

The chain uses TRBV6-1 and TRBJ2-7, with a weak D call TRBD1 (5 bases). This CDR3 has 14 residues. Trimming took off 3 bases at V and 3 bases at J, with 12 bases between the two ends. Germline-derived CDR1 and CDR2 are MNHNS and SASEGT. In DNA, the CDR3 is TGTGCCAGCAGTGACAGGCAGGGCCGCTACGAGCAGTACTTC. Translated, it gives CASSDRQGRYEQYF.

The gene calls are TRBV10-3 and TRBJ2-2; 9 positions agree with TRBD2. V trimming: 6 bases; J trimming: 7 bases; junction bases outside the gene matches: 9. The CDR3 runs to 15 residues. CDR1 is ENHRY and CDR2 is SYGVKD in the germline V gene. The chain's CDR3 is CAISRLAETGGELFF. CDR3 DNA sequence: TGTGCCATCAGCCGACTAGCGGAGACGGGCGGGGAGCTGTTTTTT.

DNA for the CDR3: TGTGCCAGCAGCCAAAGATACAGGACGGAAGGCTACACCTTC. Amino acids: CASSQRYRTEGYTF. V and J are TRBV4-2 and TRBJ1-2; a weak D match, TRBD1 (5 bases). The CDR3 has 14 residues. Germline lookup yields CDR1 LGHNA and CDR2 YNFKEQ. Trimming removed 2 bases from V and 8 bases from J, with 15 bases in between.

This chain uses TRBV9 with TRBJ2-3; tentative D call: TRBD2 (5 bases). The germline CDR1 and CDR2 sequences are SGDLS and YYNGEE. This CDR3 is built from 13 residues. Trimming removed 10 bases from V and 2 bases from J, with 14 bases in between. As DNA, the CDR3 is TGTGCCGGCCCGGAGGTCTTCACAGATACGCAGTATTTT. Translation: CAGPEVFTDTQYF.

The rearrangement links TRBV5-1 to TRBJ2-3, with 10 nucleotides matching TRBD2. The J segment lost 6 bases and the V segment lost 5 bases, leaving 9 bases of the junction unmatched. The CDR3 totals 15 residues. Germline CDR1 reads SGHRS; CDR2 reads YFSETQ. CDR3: CASRPLAGAIDTQYF. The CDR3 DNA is TGCGCCAGCAGACCTCTAGCGGGAGCTATTGATACGCAGTATTTT.

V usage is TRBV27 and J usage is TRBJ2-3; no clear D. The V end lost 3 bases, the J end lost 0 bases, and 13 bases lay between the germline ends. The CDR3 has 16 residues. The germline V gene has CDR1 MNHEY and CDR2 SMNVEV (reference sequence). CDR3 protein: CASSFQAPISTDTQYF. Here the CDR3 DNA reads TGTGCCAGCAGTTTTCAAGCACCCATTAGCACAGATACGCAGTATTTT.

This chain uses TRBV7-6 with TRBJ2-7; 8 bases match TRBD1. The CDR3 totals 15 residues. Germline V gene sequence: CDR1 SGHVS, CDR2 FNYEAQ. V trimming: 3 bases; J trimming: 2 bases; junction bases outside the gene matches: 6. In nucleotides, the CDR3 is TGTGCCAGCAGCTTGAAAGGGACAGGTACCTACGAGCAGTACTTC. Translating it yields CASSLKGTGTYEQYF.

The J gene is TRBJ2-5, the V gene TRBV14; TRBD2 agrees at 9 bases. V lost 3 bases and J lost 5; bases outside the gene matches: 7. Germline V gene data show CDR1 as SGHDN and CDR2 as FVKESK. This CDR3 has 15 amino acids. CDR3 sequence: CASSQRAGGLETQYF. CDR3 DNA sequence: TGTGCCAGCAGCCAGAGGGCGGGAGGGCTCGAGACCCAGTACTTC.

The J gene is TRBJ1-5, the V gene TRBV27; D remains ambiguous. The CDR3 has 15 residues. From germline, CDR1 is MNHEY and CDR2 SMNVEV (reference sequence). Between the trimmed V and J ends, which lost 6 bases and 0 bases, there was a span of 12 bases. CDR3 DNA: TGTGCCAGCAGCCGACGACAAACTAGCAATCAGCCCCAGCATTTT. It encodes CASSRRQTSNQPQHF.

CDR3 residues: CASSYSARSGQPQHF. CDR3 nucleotides: TGTGCCAGCAGTTACTCGGCGAGGTCGGGTCAGCCCCAGCATTTT. The J gene is TRBJ1-5, the V gene TRBV6-5; D not resolved. The V and J ends lost 0 bases and 6 bases respectively, with 12 bases between them. Germline V CDR1 and CDR2: MNHEY, SVGAGI. CDR3 size: 15 residues.

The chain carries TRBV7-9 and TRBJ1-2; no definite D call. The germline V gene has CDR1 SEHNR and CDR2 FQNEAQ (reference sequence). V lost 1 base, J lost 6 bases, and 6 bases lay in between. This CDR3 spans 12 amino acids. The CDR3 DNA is TGTGCCAGCAGCTTAGAGCAGGATGGCTACACCTTC. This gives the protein CASSLEQDGYTF.

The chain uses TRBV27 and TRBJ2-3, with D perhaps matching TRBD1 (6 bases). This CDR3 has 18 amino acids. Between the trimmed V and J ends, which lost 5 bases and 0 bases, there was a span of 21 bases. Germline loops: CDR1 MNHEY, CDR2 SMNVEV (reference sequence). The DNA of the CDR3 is TGTGCCAGCAGTCCTACCCCCCAGACAGGCACTAGCACAGATACGCAGTATTTT. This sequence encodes CASSPTPQTGTSTDTQYF.

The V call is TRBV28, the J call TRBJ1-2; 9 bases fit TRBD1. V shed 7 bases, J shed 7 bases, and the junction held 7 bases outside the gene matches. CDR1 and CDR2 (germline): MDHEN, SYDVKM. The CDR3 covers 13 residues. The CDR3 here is CASNLDRGRGYTF. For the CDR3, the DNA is TGTGCCAGCAATCTGGACAGGGGACGTGGCTACACCTTC.

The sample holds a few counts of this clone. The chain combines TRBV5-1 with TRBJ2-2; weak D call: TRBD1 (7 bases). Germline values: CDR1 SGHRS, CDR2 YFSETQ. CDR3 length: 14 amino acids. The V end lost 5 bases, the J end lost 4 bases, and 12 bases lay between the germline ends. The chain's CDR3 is CASREGARTGELFF. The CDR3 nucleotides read TGCGCCAGCAGGGAGGGGGCGCGCACCGGGGAGCTGTTTTTT.

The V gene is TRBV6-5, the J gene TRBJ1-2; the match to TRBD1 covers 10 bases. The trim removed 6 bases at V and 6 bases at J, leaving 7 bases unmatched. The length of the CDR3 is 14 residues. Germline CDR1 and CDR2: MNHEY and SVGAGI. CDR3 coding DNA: TGTGCCAGCAGGAAACGTGGACAGGGGGATGGCTACACCTTC. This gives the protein CASRKRGQGDGYTF.

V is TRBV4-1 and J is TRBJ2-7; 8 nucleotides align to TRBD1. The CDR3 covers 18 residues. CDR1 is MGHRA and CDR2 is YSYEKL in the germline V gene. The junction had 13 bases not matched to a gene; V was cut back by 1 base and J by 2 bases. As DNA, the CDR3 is TGCGCCAGCAGCCAAGTTTTAGCCGGAGAGACAGGGGCCTACGAGCAGTACTTC. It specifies CASSQVLAGETGAYEQYF.

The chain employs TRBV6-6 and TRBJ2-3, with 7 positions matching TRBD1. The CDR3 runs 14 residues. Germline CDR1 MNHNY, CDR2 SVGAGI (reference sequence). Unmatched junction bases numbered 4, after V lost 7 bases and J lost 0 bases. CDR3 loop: CASKYRGSTDTQYF. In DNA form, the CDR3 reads TGTGCCAGCAAGTACAGGGGTAGCACAGATACGCAGTATTTT.

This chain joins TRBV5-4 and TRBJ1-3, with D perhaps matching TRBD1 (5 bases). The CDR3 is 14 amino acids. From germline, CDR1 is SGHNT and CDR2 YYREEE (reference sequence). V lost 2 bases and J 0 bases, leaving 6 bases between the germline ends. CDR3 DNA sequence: TGTGCCAGCAGCTTAGACAGCTCTGGAAACACCATATATTTT. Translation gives CASSLDSSGNTIYF.

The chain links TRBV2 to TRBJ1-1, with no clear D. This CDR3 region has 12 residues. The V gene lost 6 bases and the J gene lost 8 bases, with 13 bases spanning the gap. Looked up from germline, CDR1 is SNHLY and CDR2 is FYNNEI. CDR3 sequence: CASSAEGWEAFF. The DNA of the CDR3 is TGTGCCAGCAGCGCTGAGGGTTGGGAAGCTTTCTTT.

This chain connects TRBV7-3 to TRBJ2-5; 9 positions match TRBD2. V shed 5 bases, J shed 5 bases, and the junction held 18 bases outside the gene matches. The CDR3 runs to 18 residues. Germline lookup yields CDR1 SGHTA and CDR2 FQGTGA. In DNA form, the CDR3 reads TGTGCCAGCAGCCTCAAATTCGGTCGCGGGAGGGCCGTCGAGACCCAGTACTTC. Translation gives CASSLKFGRGRAVETQYF. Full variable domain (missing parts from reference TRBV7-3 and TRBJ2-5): GAGVSQTPSNKVTEKGKYVELRCDPISGHTALYWYRQSLGQGPEFLIYFQGTGAADDSGLPNDRFFAVRPEGSVSTLKIQRTERGDSAVYLCASSLKFGRGRAVETQYFGPGTRLLVL.

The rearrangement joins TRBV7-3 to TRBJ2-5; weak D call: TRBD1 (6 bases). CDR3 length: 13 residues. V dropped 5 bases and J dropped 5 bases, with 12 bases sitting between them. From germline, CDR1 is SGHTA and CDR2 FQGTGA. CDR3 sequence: CASSPGVSETQYF. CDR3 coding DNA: TGTGCCAGCAGCCCAGGGGTGTCCGAGACCCAGTACTTC.

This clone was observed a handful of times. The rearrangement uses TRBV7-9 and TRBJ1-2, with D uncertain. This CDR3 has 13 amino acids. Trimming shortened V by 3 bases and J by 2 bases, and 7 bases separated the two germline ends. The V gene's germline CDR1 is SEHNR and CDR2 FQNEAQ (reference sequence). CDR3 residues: CASSFAVNYGYTF. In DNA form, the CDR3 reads TGTGCCAGCAGCTTCGCAGTAAACTATGGCTACACCTTC.

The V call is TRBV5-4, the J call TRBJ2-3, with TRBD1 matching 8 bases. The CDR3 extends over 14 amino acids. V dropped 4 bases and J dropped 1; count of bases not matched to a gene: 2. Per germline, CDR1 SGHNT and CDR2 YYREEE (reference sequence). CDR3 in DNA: TGTGCCAGCAGCCTGGACAGGGGCACAGATACGCAGTATTTT. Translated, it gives CASSLDRGTDTQYF.

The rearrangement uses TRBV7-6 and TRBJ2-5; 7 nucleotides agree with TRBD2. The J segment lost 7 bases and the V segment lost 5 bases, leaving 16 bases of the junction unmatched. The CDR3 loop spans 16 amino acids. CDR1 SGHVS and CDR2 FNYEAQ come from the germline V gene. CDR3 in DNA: TGTGCCAGCAGCGAGTCTTTTAGCGGGCCTTCGGTGACCCAGTACTTC. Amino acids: CASSESFSGPSVTQYF.

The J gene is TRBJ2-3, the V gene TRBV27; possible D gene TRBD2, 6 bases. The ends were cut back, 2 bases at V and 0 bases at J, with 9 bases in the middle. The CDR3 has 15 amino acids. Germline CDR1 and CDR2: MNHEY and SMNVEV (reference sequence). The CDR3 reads CASSLRAGSTDTQYF. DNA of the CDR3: TGTGCCAGCAGTTTAAGGGCGGGGAGCACAGATACGCAGTATTTT.